This passage covers 28 T cell receptor beta chains from one sample sequenced in a study of shared clonotypes between healthy human individuals. TCRdb's table, derived via immunoSEQ multiplex PCR, lists solely in-frame clones and lacks some. The table records over a million clones, approximately 98.5% of them present only once. The sequencing sample was made of naive CD4+ T cells sorted from blood. The subset denotes: CD45RA+ positively selected. These receptors were collected from a young man in good health.

The V and J genes are TRBV7-6 and TRBJ2-2; D might be TRBD1 (5 bases). The CDR3 totals 15 residues. CDR1 is SGHVS and CDR2 is FNYEAQ in the germline V gene. The V gene lost 5 bases and the J gene lost 6 bases, with 16 bases spanning the gap. CDR3 loop: CASSPIPRVSGELFF. In DNA form, the CDR3 reads TGTGCCAGCAGCCCCATACCCAGGGTGTCCGGGGAGCTGTTTTTT.

V is TRBV18 and J is TRBJ2-7; TRBD2 matches at 13 bases. Germline V gene lookup returns CDR1 KGHSH and CDR2 LQKENI. This CDR3 has 16 residues. The V segment lost 3 bases and the J segment 4 bases; nucleotides outside the gene matches: 6. The CDR3 nucleotides are TGTGCCAGCTCACCCCTCGGACTAGCGGGAGTTTACGAGCAGTACTTC. Its protein product is CASSPLGLAGVYEQYF.

This clone was seen only once. V and J are TRBV11-2 and TRBJ2-7; D ambiguous. V shed 3 bases and J shed 6 bases, with 15 bases lying between them. Germline V gives CDR1 SGHAT, CDR2 FQNNGV. The CDR3 spans 14 residues. The CDR3, as DNA: TGTGCCAGCAGCTTGAGACTGTCTACGGGCGAGCAGTACTTC. Residues: CASSLRLSTGEQYF.

This chain links TRBV9 with TRBJ2-3; D remains unclear. The CDR3 sequence is 14 residues long. V dropped 5 bases and J dropped 8 bases, with 18 bases sitting between them. Germline CDR1 SGDLS, CDR2 YYNGEE. The CDR3 region is CASSSSTGPGTQYF. CDR3 sequence (DNA): TGTGCCAGCAGTTCATCCACCGGGCCGGGTACGCAGTATTTT.

V and J are TRBV15 and TRBJ2-7; 10 bases match TRBD1. There are 14 residues in the CDR3. Germline lookup yields CDR1 LNHNV and CDR2 YYDKDF (reference sequence). V lost 5 bases, J lost 0 bases, and 1 base stayed unmatched. The CDR3 region has the DNA TGTGCCACCAGCCGGACAGGGGGCTCCTACGAGCAGTACTTC. It is translated as CATSRTGGSYEQYF.

V gene TRBV18 combines with J gene TRBJ2-1; tentatively, D is TRBD1 or TRBD2 (5 bases each). CDR1 is KGHSH and CDR2 is LQKENI in the germline V gene. The CDR3 consists of 16 residues. The V and J ends lost 3 bases and 16 bases respectively, with 28 bases between them. The CDR3 DNA reads as TGTGCCAGCTCACCTTTACAAACAGGACTGAGAGGTTTCTTATTCTTC. Translated, it gives CASSPLQTGLRGFLFF. Based on the CDR3 plus reference TRBV18 and TRBJ2-1, the full variable domain is NAGVMQNPRHLVRRRGQEARLRCSPMKGHSHVYWYRQLPEEGLKFMVYLQKENIIDESGMPKERFSAEFPKEGPSILRIQQVVRGDSAAYFCASSPLQTGLRGFLFFGPGTRLTVL.

The chain combines TRBV7-9 with TRBJ1-2; 7 nucleotides line up with TRBD1. Germline CDR1 reads SEHNR; CDR2 reads FQNEAQ (reference sequence). CDR3 size: 11 residues. The V and J ends lost 1 base and 13 bases, in that order; junction bases with no gene match: 3. The CDR3 DNA sequence: TGTGCCAGCAGCTTAGATGGGACAGCCACCTTC. Residues: CASSLDGTATF. The full variable domain, in which reference TRBV7-9 and TRBJ1-2 provide the parts outside the CDR3, is DTGVSQNPRHKITKRGQNVTFRCDPISEHNRLYWYRQTLGQGPEFLTYFQNEAQLEKSRLLSDRFSAERPKGSFSTLEIQRTEQGDSAMYLCASSLDGTATFGSGTRLTVV.

The chain recombines TRBV7-2 with TRBJ2-5; D remains unclear. Trimming took off 5 bases at V and 5 bases at J, with 12 bases between the two ends. The CDR3 sequence is 13 residues long. CDR1 and CDR2 from the germline V gene are SGHTA and FQGNSA. CDR3 sequence: CASSPGRRETQYF. The CDR3 DNA is TGTGCCAGCAGCCCCGGAAGGCGGGAGACCCAGTACTTC.

V and J are TRBV30 and TRBJ1-2; possibly TRBD1 for D (6 bases). Germline loops: CDR1 GTSNPN, CDR2 SVGIG (reference sequence). Trimming stripped 2 bases from V and 4 bases from J, with 11 bases between. The CDR3 has 13 amino acids. The CDR3 DNA sequence: TGTGCCTGGAGTCACCAGGGGAGCTATGGCTACACCTTC. It yields the protein CAWSHQGSYGYTF.

CDR3 nucleotide sequence: TGTGCCAGCAGTCCCGTTCATGTTCGACAGGGCCGGGAGCAGTACTTC. Translating gives CASSPVHVRQGREQYF. This chain connects TRBV27 to TRBJ2-7; TRBD1 matches at 7 bases. After removal of 5 bases from V and 7 bases from J, the junction contained 17 bases not matched to a gene. Germline V gene data show CDR1 as MNHEY and CDR2 as SMNVEV (reference sequence). The CDR3 has 16 residues.

V usage is TRBV6-5 and J usage is TRBJ2-7, with D possibly called TRBD1 or TRBD2 (5 bases each). The CDR3 is 15 residues long. Looked up from germline, CDR1 is MNHEY and CDR2 is SVGAGI. Trimming removed 5 bases from V and 2 bases from J, with 16 bases in between. The CDR3 sequence is CASSGSGRAPYEQYF. CDR3 coding DNA: TGTGCCAGCAGTGGCTCGGGACGGGCGCCCTACGAGCAGTACTTC.

The V call is TRBV11-2, the J call TRBJ2-1, with TRBD2 identical over 11 bases. V gave up 5 bases and J gave up 2 bases; unmatched junction bases: 5. CDR3 length equals 16 residues. The germline V gene encodes CDR1 SGHAT and CDR2 FQNNGV. CDR3: CASSPGTSGAYNEQFF. CDR3 sequence (DNA): TGTGCCAGCAGCCCCGGGACTAGCGGAGCCTACAATGAGCAGTTCTTC.

The genes are TRBV9 and TRBJ1-3; D remains unclear. The germline V gene encodes CDR1 SGDLS and CDR2 YYNGEE. The CDR3 totals 14 residues. Trimming removed 3 bases at V and 6 bases at J, with 13 bases between. In DNA, the CDR3 is TGTGCCAGCAGCGCGGAGCTTGGAGAAAACACCATATATTTT. This codes for CASSAELGENTIYF. The full variable domain, rest sourced from reference TRBV9 and TRBJ1-3, is DSGVTQTPKHLITATGQRVTLRCSPRSGDLSVYWYQQSLDQGLQFLIQYYNGEERAKGNILERFSAQQFPDLHSELNLSSLELGDSALYFCASSAELGENTIYFGEGSWLTVV.

The chain has TRBV28 and TRBJ1-2; 9 bases are shared with TRBD1. With 4 bases clipped from V and 1 base from J, the junction kept 13 bases outside the gene matches. CDR1 is MDHEN and CDR2 is SYDVKM in the germline V gene. CDR3 length: 18 amino acids. CDR3 amino acids: CASSSHPGQGMFNYGYTF. The DNA of the CDR3 is TGTGCCAGCAGTTCCCATCCGGGACAGGGAATGTTTAACTATGGCTACACCTTC.

The chain links TRBV5-1 to TRBJ2-4; 7 nucleotides line up with TRBD1. V lost 4 bases, J lost 1 base, and 8 bases stayed unmatched. CDR3 size: 16 residues. CDR1 is SGHRS, CDR2 YFSETQ, per germline. CDR3 coding DNA: TGCGCCAGCAGCGCCGCACAGGGGTCGGCCAAAAACATTCAGTACTTC. Amino acids: CASSAAQGSAKNIQYF.

On this clone: The same CDR3 arises from other DNA sequences in this sample as well. The V and J genes are TRBV27 and TRBJ1-2; D possibly corresponds to TRBD1 (6 bases). CDR3 length: 13 residues. The V end was cut by 3 bases, the J end by 2 bases, with 7 bases between. Germline V CDR1 and CDR2: MNHEY, SMNVEV (reference sequence). CDR3 protein: CASSFQGNYGYTF. The CDR3 bases are TGTGCCAGCAGTTTTCAGGGGAACTATGGCTACACCTTC.

The V call is TRBV5-6, the J call TRBJ1-4; TRBD1 matches 10 bases. V lost 5 bases to trimming and J lost 8 bases; unmatched junction nucleotides: 6. CDR1 is SGHDT and CDR2 is YYEEEE in the germline V gene. This CDR3 region has 14 residues. The CDR3 sequence: CASRDGQGGEKLFF. CDR3 bases: TGTGCCAGCAGGGATGGACAGGGGGGCGAAAAACTGTTTTTT.

Remarks on this clone: The sample carries other DNA sequences with the same CDR3. CDR3 residues: CASRTSYEQYF. The CDR3 region has the DNA TGTGCCAGCAGGACCTCCTACGAGCAGTACTTC. This chain connects TRBV2 to TRBJ2-7; no definite D call. Germline CDR1 reads SNHLY; CDR2 reads FYNNEI. Trimming shortened V by 6 bases and J by 0 bases, and 3 bases separated the two germline ends. This CDR3 has 11 amino acids.

This clone occurred once. The chain uses TRBV5-1 and TRBJ2-5; D uncertain. The V end was cut by 6 bases, the J end by 1 base, with 16 bases between. The CDR3 contains 15 residues. Germline CDR1 is SGHRS and CDR2 is YFSETQ. The CDR3 DNA sequence: TGCGCCAGCAATAAAAATCCTGGCCTCCAAGAGACCCAGTACTTC. Translated: CASNKNPGLQETQYF.

The V call is TRBV19, the J call TRBJ2-1; TRBD2 is a possible D gene (6 bases). Trimming took 4 bases from V and 4 from J, leaving 23 bases between them. CDR3 length equals 18 residues. Looked up from germline, CDR1 is LNHDA and CDR2 is SQIVND (reference sequence). CDR3 sequence: CASSRVGRTIIRYNEQFF. CDR3 coding DNA: TGTGCCAGTAGTAGAGTGGGGAGGACCATAATCAGGTACAATGAGCAGTTCTTC.

The rearrangement joins TRBV18 to TRBJ1-4, with 7 positions matching TRBD1. Germline CDR1 and CDR2: KGHSH and LQKENI. CDR3 length equals 13 residues. The V gene end was trimmed by 3 bases and the J gene end by 8 bases; junction bases not matched to a gene: 3. This CDR3 reads CASSPGQREKLFF. The DNA for the CDR3 is TGTGCCAGCTCACCGGGACAGAGGGAAAAACTGTTTTTT.

A remark on this clone: Within the sample, other DNA sequences also encode this same CDR3. V is TRBV5-1 and J is TRBJ1-1; no reliable D call. CDR1 and CDR2 from the germline V gene are SGHRS and YFSETQ. The V gene lost 1 base and the J gene lost 1 base, with 11 bases spanning the gap. CDR3 length: 15 residues. CDR3 loop: CASSLFAGSNTEAFF. CDR3 DNA: TGCGCCAGCAGCTTGTTTGCAGGTTCGAACACTGAAGCTTTCTTT.

V and J are TRBV7-9 and TRBJ1-1; D is perhaps TRBD1 (5 bases). This CDR3 is built from 12 residues. Deletions cut 11 bases from V and 1 base from J, with 11 bases between. Per the germline V gene, CDR1 is SEHNR and CDR2 is FQNEAQ (reference sequence). CDR3 sequence (DNA): TGTGCCGGGGGGACGGGGAACACTGAAGCTTTCTTT. This sequence encodes CAGGTGNTEAFF. The whole variable domain, remainder taken from reference TRBV7-9 and TRBJ1-1, is DTGVSQNPRHKITKRGQNVTFRCDPISEHNRLYWYRQTLGQGPEFLTYFQNEAQLEKSRLLSDRFSAERPKGSFSTLEIQRTEQGDSAMYLCAGGTGNTEAFFGQGTRLTVV.

The CDR3 is CAISVQASTDTGELFF. The CDR3 bases are TGTGCCATCAGTGTTCAGGCGTCTACGGACACCGGGGAGCTGTTTTTT. V is TRBV10-3 and J is TRBJ2-2, with D unresolved. There are 16 residues in the CDR3. V shed 4 bases and J shed 3 bases, with 15 bases lying between them. Per the germline V gene, CDR1 is ENHRY and CDR2 is SYGVKD.

Regarding this clone: Distinct nucleotide sequences in the sample also encode this CDR3. This chain joins TRBV5-1 and TRBJ1-5; D is unclear. The CDR3 consists of 15 residues. V lost 0 bases to trimming and J lost 3 bases, with 10 bases between them. The germline V gene has CDR1 SGHRS and CDR2 YFSETQ. The CDR3 sequence: CASSLEGLSNQPQHF. Here the CDR3 DNA reads TGCGCCAGCAGCTTGGAAGGATTATCCAATCAGCCCCAGCATTTT.

The rearrangement links TRBV7-2 to TRBJ2-3; TRBD1 might be the D (5 bases). The CDR3 runs to 16 residues. Between the trimmed V and J ends, which lost 5 bases and 3 bases, there was a span of 18 bases. Germline V gives CDR1 SGHTA, CDR2 FQGNSA. The CDR3 sequence: CASSKRTPGRTDTQYF. DNA of the CDR3: TGTGCCAGCAGCAAAAGGACACCCGGCAGGACAGATACGCAGTATTTT.

This rearrangement joins TRBV2 to TRBJ2-5; D call uncertain. The CDR3 totals 11 residues. CDR1 is SNHLY, CDR2 FYNNEI, per germline. Deletions cut 7 bases from V and 5 bases from J, with 8 bases between. As DNA, the CDR3 is TGTGCCAGCACCTCAGAGGAGACCCAGTACTTC. Its protein product is CASTSEETQYF.

This chain connects TRBV9 to TRBJ2-5; D gene uncertain. V was trimmed by 0 bases and J by 0 bases, leaving 15 bases between them. Germline CDR1 reads SGDLS; CDR2 reads YYNGEE. The length of the CDR3 is 17 residues. CDR3 DNA sequence: TGTGCCAGCAGCGTAGCAGGAGACGGAACGTACCAAGAGACCCAGTACTTC. As protein: CASSVAGDGTYQETQYF.